These T cell receptor beta chains were read from a single sample in a study of cytomegalovirus exposure and HLA in healthy donors. Produced via immunoSEQ multiplex PCR; TCRdb's table is partial and in-frame only. The sample contains about 130,000 clones, just under 85% of which appear only once. Sequenced sample: PBMCs. The receptors were gathered from a man between 25 and 39 years old in good health and CMV-seropositive. Both conserved end residues are part of each CDR3. Each record gives: D gene, V gene, J gene, CDR3 length, clone size, CDR3 DNA, CDR3 protein. A D gene is named only where the DNA matches it firmly. Expanded clones get a size class; other rows say once, few or many, or leave the size out.

D: NA
V: TRBV7-7
J: TRBJ2-3
length: 14
size: NA
DNA: TGTGCCAGCAGCCCCGGCCGGGGGTCGGATACGCAGTATTTT
CDR3: CASSPGRGSDTQYF

D: TRBD1
V: TRBV27
J: TRBJ1-2
length: 14
size: NA
DNA: TGTGCCAGCAGTCTCGACAGGGGAAGGGATGGCTACACCTTC
CDR3: CASSLDRGRDGYTF

D: NA
V: TRBV6-5
J: TRBJ1-2
length: 13
size: NA
DNA: TGTGCCAGCAGCCCCCGCGGACAGTATGGCTACACCTTC
CDR3: CASSPRGQYGYTF

D: NA
V: TRBV6-5
J: TRBJ2-7
length: 15
size: NA
DNA: TGTGCCAGCAGTTACTCGGGGACTGGCTCCTACGAGCAGTACTTC
CDR3: CASSYSGTGSYEQYF

D: TRBD2
V: TRBV2
J: TRBJ2-3
length: 14
size: once
DNA: TGTGCCAGCGGGGAACTAGCGGGCACAGATACGCAGTATTTT
CDR3: CASGELAGTDTQYF

D: NA
V: TRBV5-5
J: TRBJ2-1
length: 15
size: NA
DNA: TGTGCCAGCAGCTTAAGAGACTTCCCCTACAATGAGCAGTTCTTC
CDR3: CASSLRDFPYNEQFF

D: NA
V: TRBV7-2
J: TRBJ2-7
length: 11
size: NA
DNA: TGTGCCAGCAGCTCCCTCTACGAGCAGTACTTC
CDR3: CASSSLYEQYF

D: TRBD1
V: TRBV11-2
J: TRBJ2-7
length: 15
size: NA
DNA: TGTGCCAGCAGCTTCCTACTACAGGGGGCGAACGAGCAGTACTTC
CDR3: CASSFLLQGANEQYF

D: NA
V: TRBV6-5
J: TRBJ1-1
length: 13
size: NA
DNA: TGTGCCAGCATCGACAGGAGAAACACTGAAGCTTTCTTT
CDR3: CASIDRRNTEAFF

D: NA
V: TRBV18
J: TRBJ1-5
length: 15
size: NA
DNA: TGTGCCAGCTCCTACGGACAGAGGAGCAATCAGCCCCAGCATTTT
CDR3: CASSYGQRSNQPQHF

D: NA
V: TRBV21-1
J: TRBJ1-1
length: 13
size: NA
DNA: TGTGCCAGCAGCGGATGCGGGGGCACTGAAGCTTTCTTT
CDR3: CASSGCGGTEAFF

D: NA
V: TRBV10-3
J: TRBJ2-5
length: 13
size: NA
DNA: TGTGCCATCAGTGACAGGGATGGCGAGACCCAGTACTTC
CDR3: CAISDRDGETQYF

D: NA
V: TRBV5-1
J: TRBJ2-5
length: 14
size: NA
DNA: TGCGCCAGCAGCAGGGGGACACTTCAAGAGACCCAGTACTTC
CDR3: CASSRGTLQETQYF

D: TRBD1
V: TRBV7-3
J: TRBJ1-1
length: 16
size: NA
DNA: TGTGCCAGCAGCCTCGACAGGGCCACAAGGAACACTGAAGCTTTCTTT
CDR3: CASSLDRATRNTEAFF

D: NA
V: TRBV18
J: TRBJ2-1
length: 14
size: NA
DNA: TGTGCCAGCGCAACCGGGACAACGTACAATGAGCAGTTCTTC
CDR3: CASATGTTYNEQFF

D: NA
V: TRBV10-3
J: TRBJ2-7
length: 14
size: NA
DNA: TGTGCCATCAGTGAGTACAGAGAATCCTACGAGCAGTACTTC
CDR3: CAISEYRESYEQYF

D: NA
V: TRBV6-6
J: TRBJ1-3
length: 15
size: NA
DNA: TGTGCCAGCAGTCCCCGGTCCGGGGGTTCATACGGCATATATTTT
CDR3: CASSPRSGGSYGIYF

D: NA
V: TRBV6-1
J: TRBJ1-1
length: 15
size: few
DNA: TGTGCCAGCAGGAGGGGGGGTATTAAGGACACTGAAGCTTTCTTT
CDR3: CASRRGGIKDTEAFF

D: TRBD1
V: TRBV5-1
J: TRBJ2-2
length: 15
size: NA
DNA: TGCGCCAGCAGCTTGGAGGGGGCGCGCACCGGGGAGCTGTTTTTT
CDR3: CASSLEGARTGELFF

D: NA
V: TRBV4-2
J: TRBJ1-6
length: 13
size: few
DNA: TGTGCCAGCAGCCAAGACAGCGATTCACCCCTCCACTTT
CDR3: CASSQDSDSPLHF

D: NA
V: TRBV5-4
J: TRBJ2-7
length: 12
size: few
DNA: TGTGCCAGCAGCTCCTTCTCCTACGAGCAGTACTTC
CDR3: CASSSFSYEQYF

D: NA
V: TRBV11-1
J: TRBJ2-7
length: 13
size: NA
DNA: TGTGCCAGCAGGGGCAGGGGAAGCTACGAGCAGTACTTC
CDR3: CASRGRGSYEQYF

D: NA
V: TRBV20-1
J: TRBJ1-4
length: 11
size: NA
DNA: TGCAGTGCTAGATCGAATGAAAAACTGTTTTTT
CDR3: CSARSNEKLFF

D: NA
V: TRBV5-1
J: TRBJ2-2
length: 14
size: NA
DNA: TGCGCCAGCAGCCCACAGGGAAACACCGGGGAGCTGTTTTTT
CDR3: CASSPQGNTGELFF

D: NA
V: TRBV5-1
J: TRBJ2-7
length: 13
size: few
DNA: TGCGCCAGCAGCGGAAGGACCACGGGGGAGCAGTACTTC
CDR3: CASSGRTTGEQYF

D: NA
V: TRBV7-2
J: TRBJ2-7
length: 17
size: NA
DNA: TGTGCCAGCAGCTTACCGGATCACCGGGACTTCACCTACGAGCAGTACTTC
CDR3: CASSLPDHRDFTYEQYF

D: TRBD1
V: TRBV5-1
J: TRBJ1-4
length: 14
size: NA
DNA: TGCGCCAGCAGCCGGGGACAGGGAGGGGAAAAACTGTTTTTT
CDR3: CASSRGQGGEKLFF

D: TRBD1
V: TRBV2
J: TRBJ1-1
length: 12
size: NA
DNA: TGTGCCAGCAGTGGACAGGGGCCTGAAGCTTTCTTT
CDR3: CASSGQGPEAFF

D: NA
V: TRBV5-1
J: TRBJ2-1
length: 16
size: NA
DNA: TGCGCCAGCAGCTCTTCAGGGGATAGCTCCTACAATGAGCAGTTCTTC
CDR3: CASSSSGDSSYNEQFF

D: NA
V: TRBV4-1
J: TRBJ1-5
length: 18
size: NA
DNA: TGCGCCAGCAGCCGCCTACAGGGCCTGCTCGATAGCAATCAGCCCCAGCATTTT
CDR3: CASSRLQGLLDSNQPQHF

D: TRBD1
V: TRBV7-2
J: TRBJ2-2
length: 15
size: NA
DNA: TGTGCCAGCAGTTCGGACAGGGTGAACACCGGGGAGCTGTTTTTT
CDR3: CASSSDRVNTGELFF

D: TRBD1
V: TRBV2
J: TRBJ1-5
length: 11
size: NA
DNA: TGTGCCAGCAGCTACAGGGGGCCCCAGCATTTT
CDR3: CASSYRGPQHF

D: NA
V: TRBV29-1
J: TRBJ2-7
length: 15
size: once
DNA: TGCAGCGTTGTTCCAGGGTATCGGACCAACTACGAGCAGTACTTC
CDR3: CSVVPGYRTNYEQYF

D: NA
V: TRBV6-5
J: TRBJ1-1
length: 13
size: NA
DNA: TGTGCCAGCAGCCTGGTGCAGGACACTGAAGCTTTCTTT
CDR3: CASSLVQDTEAFF

D: TRBD1
V: TRBV11-2
J: TRBJ1-1
length: 17
size: NA
DNA: TGTGCCAGCAGCTTAGACCGGACAGGGGCCTTGAACACTGAAGCTTTCTTT
CDR3: CASSLDRTGALNTEAFF

D: NA
V: TRBV7-2
J: TRBJ2-5
length: 15
size: NA
DNA: TGTGCCAGCAGCCCGCAGGTCGGAATTCAAGAGACCCAGTACTTC
CDR3: CASSPQVGIQETQYF

D: NA
V: TRBV25-1
J: TRBJ1-2
length: 13
size: once
DNA: TGTGCCAGCAGTGAATCTGACTCCTTGGGCTACACCTTC
CDR3: CASSESDSLGYTF

D: NA
V: TRBV9
J: TRBJ2-7
length: 13
size: few
DNA: TGTGCCAGCAGCGGAGGCAGGGGCTACGAGCAGTACTTC
CDR3: CASSGGRGYEQYF

D: NA
V: TRBV11-2
J: TRBJ2-5
length: 13
size: NA
DNA: TGTGCCAGCAGCTTAGACAGGGCAGAGACCCAGTACTTC
CDR3: CASSLDRAETQYF

D: NA
V: TRBV6-6
J: TRBJ1-1
length: 13
size: NA
DNA: TGTGCCAGCAGCACGGGGGGGGACACTGAAGCTTTCTTT
CDR3: CASSTGGDTEAFF

D: NA
V: TRBV29-1
J: TRBJ1-2
length: 13
size: NA
DNA: TGCAGCGTTGAAAAGGCAGGGGTCTATGGCTACACCTTC
CDR3: CSVEKAGVYGYTF

D: TRBD1
V: TRBV5-5
J: TRBJ2-7
length: 15
size: once
DNA: TGTGCCAGCAGCCGCTCCGGGACAGGCTCCTACGAGCAGTACTTC
CDR3: CASSRSGTGSYEQYF

D: TRBD1
V: TRBV4-1
J: TRBJ1-2
length: 15
size: NA
DNA: TGCGCCAGCAGCCAAGCGGGACAGGGCAGTTGGGGCTACACCTTC
CDR3: CASSQAGQGSWGYTF